This T cell receptor (beta chain) was recorded in a study of a mutant IDH1 vaccine in newly diagnosed glioma. Across the study: Vaccines were first given 4-6 weeks after radiotherapy alone, or with temozolomide cycles. Beforehand, treatment had been radiotherapy, temozolomide, or both; the majority received both.

TCRdb's table, derived via immunoSEQ multiplex PCR, lists solely in-frame clones and lacks some. The table records around 50,000 clones, about 81% of them present only once. Specified time point: week 47, end of study. The investigators gave 300 ug of mutant IDH1 20-mer peptide in each vaccine dose, together with topical imiquimod. General observations from the study: Whatever changes occurred in top peripheral T cell clonotypes seemed unrelated to pseudoprogression. Immune responses induced by the vaccine were seen in about 93% of patients, spanning multiple MHC alleles.

From germline, CDR1 is SGHNT and CDR2 YYREEE (reference sequence). Trimming took 4 bases from V and 8 from J, leaving 21 bases between them. CDR3 length: 15 amino acids. Concerning this clone itself: Its target is not known.

The chain is built from TRBV5-4 and TRBJ1-2; weak D call: TRBD1 (6 bases). The source of this sequence is a young woman with glioma. Some clones in this sample may be carry-over from other donors' samples. Sequences were derived from PBMCs, sampled from a glioma patient whose treatment included an IDH1 peptide vaccine. CDR3 sequence reads: CASSPGGGGQGGYTF. For the CDR3, the DNA is TGTGCCAGCAGCCCTGGGGGTGGGGGCCAAGGAGGCTACACCTTC. Complete variable domain (other parts from reference TRBV5-4 and TRBJ1-2): ETGVTQSPTHLIKTRGQQVTLRCSSQSGHNTVSWYQQALGQGPQFIFQYYREEENGRGNFPPRFSGLQFPNYSSELNVNALELDDSALYLCASSPGGGGQGGYTFGSGTRLTVV.